This TCR beta chain was retrieved from a study of shared clonotypes between healthy human individuals. Study summary: CD4 naive and memory got three plates each, CD8 naive two, CD8 memory one.

Only CD45RO-negative cells positively selected for CCR7 counted as naive CD8 cells, so terminally differentiated effector memory CD45RA+ cells were excluded. Within Nashville, Tennessee resided all donors, each a Caucasian adult. Study results and caveats: The sampled material consisted only of blood, and tissue repertoires are likely to differ. What naive subsets generally showed was a larger estimated richness than memory subsets showed.

The method was immunoSEQ multiplex PCR; TCRdb's version includes in-frame clones alone and lacks a portion of them. The sample carries 2 million to 2.5 million clones, about 93% recorded once. This clone was observed a single time. The antigen is not known. Sequenced input: naive CD8+ T cells from PBMCs. The sequence was collected from a man aged 18 to 30 in good health. Some clones in this sample may be carry-over from other donors' samples.

The CDR3 DNA reads as TGTGCCAGCAGGGCTATATGGGGGGGAGGCAATCAGCCCCAGCATTTT. It is translated as CASRAIWGGGNQPQHF. This chain links TRBV2 with TRBJ1-5, with D perhaps TRBD1 (5 bases). There are 16 residues in the CDR3. Looked up from germline, CDR1 is SNHLY and CDR2 is FYNNEI. V was trimmed by 6 bases and J by 2 bases, leaving 17 bases between them.